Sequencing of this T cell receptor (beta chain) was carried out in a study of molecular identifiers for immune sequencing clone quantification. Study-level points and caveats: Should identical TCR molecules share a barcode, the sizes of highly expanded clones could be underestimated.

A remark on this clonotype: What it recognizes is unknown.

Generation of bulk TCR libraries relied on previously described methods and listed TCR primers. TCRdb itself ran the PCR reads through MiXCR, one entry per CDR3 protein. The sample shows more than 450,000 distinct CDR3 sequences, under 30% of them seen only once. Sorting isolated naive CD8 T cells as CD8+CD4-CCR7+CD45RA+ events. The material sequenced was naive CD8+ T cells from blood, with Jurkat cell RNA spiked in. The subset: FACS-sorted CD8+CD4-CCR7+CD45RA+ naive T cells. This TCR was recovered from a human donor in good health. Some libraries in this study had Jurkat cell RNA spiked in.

CDR3 sequence reads: CASSLFRGDLAYEQYF. DNA for the CDR3: TGTGCCAGCAGCTTATTTAGAGGGGACCTGGCCTACGAGCAGTACTTC. This chain links TRBV7-6 with TRBJ2-7; either TRBD1 or TRBD2 may fit D (5 bases each). V lost 2 bases, J lost 2 bases, and 16 bases lay in between. CDR3 size: 16 residues. Germline V gene lookup returns CDR1 SGHVS and CDR2 FNYEAQ.